Listed here is a single T cell receptor (beta chain). What it binds is not known. The data belong to a study of cytomegalovirus exposure and HLA in healthy donors. Notes on the study in general: Most of the TCR beta V segments (in an earlier analysis) were productive either about 87% or about 30% of the time. The authors listed about 170 TCR beta chains as cytomegalovirus-associated.

The germline V gene encodes CDR1 ENHRY and CDR2 SYGVKD. The CDR3 length is 15 residues. The germline V and J ends were trimmed by 3 bases and 3 bases, with 13 bases remaining between them. The PCR had 60 Vbeta and 13 Jbeta primers. Using immunoSEQ multiplex PCR, the repertoire was profiled, and TCRdb retains in-frame clones only, with some absent. The repertoire has hundreds of thousands of clones, about 80% of them found once; the top ten carry 5.5% to 7.5%. Specimen: PBMCs. The clonotype was recovered from a man between 35 and 55 years old in good health and CMV-seropositive. The J gene is TRBJ2-3, the V gene TRBV10-3, with a weak D call TRBD2 (7 bases). Here the CDR3 DNA reads TGTGCCATCAGTGAAGGAGGGGGGGGAACAGATACGCAGTATTTT. Residues: CAISEGGGGTDTQYF.